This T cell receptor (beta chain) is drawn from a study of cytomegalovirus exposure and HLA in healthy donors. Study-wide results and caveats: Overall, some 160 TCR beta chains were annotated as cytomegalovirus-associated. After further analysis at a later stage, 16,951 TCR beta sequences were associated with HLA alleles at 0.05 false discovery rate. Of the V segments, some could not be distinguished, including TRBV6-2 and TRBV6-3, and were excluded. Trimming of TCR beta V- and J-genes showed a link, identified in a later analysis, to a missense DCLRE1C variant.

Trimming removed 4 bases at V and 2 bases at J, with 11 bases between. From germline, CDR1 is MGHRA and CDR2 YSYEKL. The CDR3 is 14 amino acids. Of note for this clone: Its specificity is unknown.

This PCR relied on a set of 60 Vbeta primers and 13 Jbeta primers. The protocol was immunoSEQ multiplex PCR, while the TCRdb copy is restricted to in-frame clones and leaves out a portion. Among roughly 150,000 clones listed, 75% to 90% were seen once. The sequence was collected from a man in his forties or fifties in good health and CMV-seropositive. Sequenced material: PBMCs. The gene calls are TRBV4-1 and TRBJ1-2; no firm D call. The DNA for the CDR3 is TGCGCCAGCAGCCCTACCGACATAAACTATGGCTACACCTTC. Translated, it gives CASSPTDINYGYTF.